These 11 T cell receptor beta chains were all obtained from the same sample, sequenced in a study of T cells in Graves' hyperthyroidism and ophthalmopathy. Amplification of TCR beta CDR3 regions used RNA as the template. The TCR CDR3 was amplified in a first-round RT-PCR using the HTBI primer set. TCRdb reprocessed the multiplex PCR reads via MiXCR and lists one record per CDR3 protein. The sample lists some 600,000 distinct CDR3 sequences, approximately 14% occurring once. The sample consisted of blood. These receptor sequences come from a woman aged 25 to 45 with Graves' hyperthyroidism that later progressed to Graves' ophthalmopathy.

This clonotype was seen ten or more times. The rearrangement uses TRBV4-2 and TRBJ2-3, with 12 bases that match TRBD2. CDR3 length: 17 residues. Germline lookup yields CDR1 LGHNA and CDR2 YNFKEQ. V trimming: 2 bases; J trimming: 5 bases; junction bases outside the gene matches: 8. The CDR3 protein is CASSQRTSGNGGDTQYF. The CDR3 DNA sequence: TGTGCCAGCAGCCAACGGACTAGCGGGAATGGGGGAGATACGCAGTATTTT.

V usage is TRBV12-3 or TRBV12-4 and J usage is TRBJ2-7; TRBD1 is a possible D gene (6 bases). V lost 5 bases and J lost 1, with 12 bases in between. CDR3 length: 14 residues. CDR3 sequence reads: CASSDRDTSYEQYF. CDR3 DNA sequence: TGTGCCAGCAGTGACCGGGACACTTCCTACGAGCAGTACTTC.

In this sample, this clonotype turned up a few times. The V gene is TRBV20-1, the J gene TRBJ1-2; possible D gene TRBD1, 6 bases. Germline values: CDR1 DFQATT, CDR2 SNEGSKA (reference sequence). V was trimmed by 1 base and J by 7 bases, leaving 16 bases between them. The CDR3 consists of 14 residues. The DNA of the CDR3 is TGCAGTGCTAGAGGGGGGTCGGGGGGCCGTGGCTACACCTTC. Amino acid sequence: CSARGGSGGRGYTF.

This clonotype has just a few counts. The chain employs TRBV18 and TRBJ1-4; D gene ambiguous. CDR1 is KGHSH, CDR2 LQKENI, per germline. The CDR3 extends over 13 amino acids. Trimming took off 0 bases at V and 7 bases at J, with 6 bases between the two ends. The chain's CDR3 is CASSPPTPEKLFF. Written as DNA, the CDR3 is TGTGCCAGCTCACCACCGACACCTGAAAAACTGTTTTTT.

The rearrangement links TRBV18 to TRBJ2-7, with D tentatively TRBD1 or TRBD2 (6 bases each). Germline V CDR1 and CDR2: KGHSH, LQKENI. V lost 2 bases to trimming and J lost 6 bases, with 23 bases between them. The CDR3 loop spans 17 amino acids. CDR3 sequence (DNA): TGTGCCAGCTCACCAATCGGTGACCCGGGGGCCCGTGGCGAGCAGTACTTC. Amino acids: CASSPIGDPGARGEQYF.

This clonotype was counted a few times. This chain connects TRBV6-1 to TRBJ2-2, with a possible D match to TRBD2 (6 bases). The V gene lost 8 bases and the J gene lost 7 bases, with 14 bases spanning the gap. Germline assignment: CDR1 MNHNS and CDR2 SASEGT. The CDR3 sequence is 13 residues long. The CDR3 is CASLRGCGGELFF. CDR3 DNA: TGTGCCAGCCTTCGGGGGTGTGGCGGGGAGCTGTTTTTT.

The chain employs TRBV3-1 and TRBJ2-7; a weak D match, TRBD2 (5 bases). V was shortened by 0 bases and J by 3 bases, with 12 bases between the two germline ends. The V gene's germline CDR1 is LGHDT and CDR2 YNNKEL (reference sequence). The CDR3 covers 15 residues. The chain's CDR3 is CASSQEISSSYEQYF. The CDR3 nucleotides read TGTGCCAGCAGCCAAGAAATTTCTAGCAGCTACGAGCAGTACTTC.

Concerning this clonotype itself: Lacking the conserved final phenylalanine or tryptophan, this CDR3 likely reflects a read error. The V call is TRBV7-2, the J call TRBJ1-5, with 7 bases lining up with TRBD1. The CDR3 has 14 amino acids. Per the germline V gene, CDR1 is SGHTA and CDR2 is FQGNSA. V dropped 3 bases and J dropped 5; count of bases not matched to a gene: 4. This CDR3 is CASSLGQGDQPQHL. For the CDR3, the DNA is TGTGCCAGCAGCTTGGGTCAGGGGGATCAGCCCCAGCATCTT.

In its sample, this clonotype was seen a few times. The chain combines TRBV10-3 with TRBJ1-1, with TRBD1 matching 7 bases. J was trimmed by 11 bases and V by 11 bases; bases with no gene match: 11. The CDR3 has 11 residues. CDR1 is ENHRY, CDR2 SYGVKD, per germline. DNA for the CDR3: TGTGCCCACAGAGACGACAGGGAGGCTTTCTTT. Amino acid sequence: CAHRDDREAFF.

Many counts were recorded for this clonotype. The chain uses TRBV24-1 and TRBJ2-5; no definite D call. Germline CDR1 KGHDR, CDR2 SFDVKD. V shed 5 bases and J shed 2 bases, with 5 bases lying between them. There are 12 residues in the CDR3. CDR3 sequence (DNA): TGTGCCACCAGTGGTCAACAAGAGACCCAGTACTTC. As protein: CATSGQQETQYF.

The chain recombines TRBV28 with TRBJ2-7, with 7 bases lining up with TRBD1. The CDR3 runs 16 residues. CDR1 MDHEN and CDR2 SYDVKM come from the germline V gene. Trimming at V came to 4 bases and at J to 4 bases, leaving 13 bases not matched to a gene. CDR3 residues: CASSSPLQGQGYEQYF. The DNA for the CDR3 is TGTGCCAGCAGTTCCCCCCTACAGGGGCAAGGGTACGAGCAGTACTTC.